This T cell receptor (beta chain) stems from a study of blood T cell repertoires in COVID-19. Overall study context: Sources were T cells, B-cell-depleted T cells, or PBMCs; the material itself was cDNA or gDNA.

Sequenced by immunoSEQ multiplex PCR; TCRdb stores in-frame clones only, minus some. The table has about 66,000 clones, 82% seen once. The table lists this clone with a count of one. CDR3 size: 16 residues. Germline CDR1 reads SGHRS; CDR2 reads YFSETQ. Trimming removed 1 base at V and 0 bases at J, with 13 bases between. This receptor was obtained from a man between 60 and 75 years old with acute or convalescent COVID-19. The chain uses TRBV5-1 and TRBJ1-1; D is possibly TRBD1 (5 bases). Specimen: peripheral blood. As DNA, the CDR3 is TGCGCCAGCAGCTTGAGGGCAGGGCGAATGAACACTGAAGCTTTCTTT. Protein: CASSLRAGRMNTEAFF.